The rows below give T cell receptor beta chains drawn from one sample of a study of Ad26.COV2.S vaccination and SARS-CoV-2 variants. The table came from immunoSEQ multiplex PCR; TCRdb's copy has only in-frame clones and leaves some out. The sample contains 300,000 to 350,000 clones, about nine tenths of which appear only once. Sample: peripheral blood, taken in a trial of Ad26.COV2.S vaccine versus placebo. Receptors originate from a person between 18 and 60 years old who received the Ad26.COV2.S COVID-19 vaccine or a placebo. Both conserved end residues are trimmed from each CDR3.

V | CDR3
TRBV7-6 | ASSLVGEKLF
TRBV3-1/TRBV3-2 | ASSPGRDPNSPLH
TRBV29-1 | SVAGGDEQY
TRBV7-3 | ASSIFLRPIRYPSGYT
TRBV19 | ASSSPWGGRAEAF
TRBV4-1 | ASSHPGGTANQPQH
TRBV7-3 | ASSRSGRGYEQY
TRBV27 | ASRTGSDNQPQH
TRBV10-3 | AISESGPYEQY
TRBV3-1/TRBV3-2 | ASSQSGSRYEQY
TRBV5-4 | ASSTGPGLAGGQSTDTQY
TRBV5-5 | ASSLEGDTQY
TRBV28 | ASSPRTGDYGYT
TRBV7-9 | ASSLVAQVGTPSNQPQH
TRBV4-2 | ASSQEEGRVYQPQH
TRBV19 | ASKPGGTTEAF
TRBV12-3/TRBV12-4 | ASSVDTDTQY
TRBV2 | ASSAPPGRAF
TRBV10-3 | AISEGHGTDTQY
TRBV2 | ASTLGTAQF
TRBV7-2 | ASIPTGGAWLTQY
TRBV12-3/TRBV12-4 | ASSLRGAYEQY
TRBV25-1 | ASSETGSTGELF
TRBV11-3 | ASSSSRGGGQETQY
TRBV29-1 | SVQGGTVGYGYT
TRBV11-3 | ASSLVRRWNTGELF
TRBV27 | ASSLRGTGGMNTEAF
TRBV28 | ASSLRQISGANVLT
TRBV2 | ASRGTGSVAETQY
TRBV9 | ASSGTHNEQF
TRBV19 | ASSIGEQAVYEQY
TRBV18 | ASSPQANLYEQY
TRBV19 | ASSIWGTSANEQF
TRBV7-8 | ASSSTGLSANEKLF
TRBV27 | ASSLGQGRVNEQF
TRBV19 | ASSIRGAEQF
TRBV27 | ASSSDPRQNQPQH
TRBV11-3 | ASSLGLAGVPYNEQF
TRBV6-5 | ASRRQLNTEAF
TRBV12-3/TRBV12-4 | ASSAQGNTIY
TRBV7-2 | ASSAAAGTNEKLF
TRBV18 | ASTDRGSYGYT